The subject of this entry is one T cell receptor (beta chain). As yet, its antigen is unknown. With a J-beta primer mix and a sample-barcoded 5' primer, a second PCR ran about 7 to 12 cycles. One entry per CDR3 protein results from TCRdb running MiXCR on the 5' RACE reads. Of approximately 730,000 distinct CDR3 sequences in the sample, 35% to 45% were seen once. This sample is drawn from a study of blood T cells in healthy people across ages. Study at large: There was about one barcoded beta molecule captured by template switching per two T cells.

The CDR3 covers 17 residues. Germline CDR1 and CDR2: DFQATT and SNEGSKA (reference sequence). Whole-study findings and limits: No one knew whether donors had CMV, which possibly confounded expanded clonotype changes.

The chain combines TRBV20-1 with TRBJ2-1, with 12 bases identical to TRBD1. The end of the DNA aligns better with TRBJ2-7, so the J call may be wrong. The specimen was blood. The source is a woman in her fifties or sixties in good health. The CDR3 spells CSAAGTGGGLRYNEQYF. CDR3 nucleotides: TGCAGTGCGGCCGGGACAGGGGGCGGTTTGAGGTACAATGAGCAGTACTTC.